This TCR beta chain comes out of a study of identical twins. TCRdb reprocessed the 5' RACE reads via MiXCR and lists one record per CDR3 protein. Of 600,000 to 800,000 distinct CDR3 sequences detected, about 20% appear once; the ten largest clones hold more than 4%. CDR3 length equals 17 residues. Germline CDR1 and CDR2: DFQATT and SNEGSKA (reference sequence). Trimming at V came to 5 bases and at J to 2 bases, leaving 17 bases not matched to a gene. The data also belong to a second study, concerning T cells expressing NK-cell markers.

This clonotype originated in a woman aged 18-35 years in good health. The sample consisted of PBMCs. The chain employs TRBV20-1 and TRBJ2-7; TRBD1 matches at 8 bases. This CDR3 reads CSASPGQANFHPYEQYF. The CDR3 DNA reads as TGCAGTGCTTCGCCGGGACAGGCGAATTTTCACCCCTACGAGCAGTACTTC.